The TCR beta chain under discussion was sequenced for a study of CD8 T cells in Susac syndrome. TCR beta sequencing covered blood CD8+ and CD4+ T cells. RNA amounts of roughly 0.45 to 1 ug underwent reverse transcription with random hexamers. By means of immunoSEQ multiplex PCR, TCR beta CDR3 spanning 54 Vbeta and 13 Jbeta underwent amplification. TCRdb re-derived calls from the immunoSEQ multiplex PCR reads in MiXCR, one entry per CDR3 protein. The sample consists of 65,000 to 75,000 distinct CDR3 sequences, 95% of them appearing once. Germline values: CDR1 SEHNR, CDR2 FQNEAQ (reference sequence). V shed 8 bases and J 0 bases; nucleotides not matched to a gene: 7. The CDR3 consists of 14 residues.

This sequence originates from a human donor in good health. The chain uses TRBV7-9 and TRBJ2-7; 7 bases fit TRBD1. Sequenced material: CD8+ T cells from PBMCs. The CDR3 is CASSPQGSSYEQYF. The CDR3 nucleotides are TGTGCCAGCTCCCCACAGGGGAGCTCCTACGAGCAGTACTTC.